One T cell receptor (beta chain) is described in this entry. This clonotype was seen at least ten times. Its antigen target is currently unknown. No qualities accompany the bases; no much larger clone lies one base away. The library was made by PCR. Reads for this sample came from an Illumina HiSeq 2500. To normalize quantification of the TCRbeta repertoire, the TCR libraries were built with molecular barcoding that relied on unique molecular identifiers. The public reads were reanalyzed by TCRdb: fastp trimming at Q25, MiXCR alignment, in-frame beta chains only. Rows with a matching CDR3 protein are joined into one entry that keeps the most common DNA and genes. For this sample the table gives roughly 500,000 distinct CDR3 sequences, of which 10% to 13% were detected only once. The biggest ten clones account for roughly 2.1% of the sample. The source of the sample is a study of T-cell reconstitution after alpha-beta-depleted transplantation in children (dated by TCRdb to the mid-2010s). Background on the whole study: Using TCR repertoire profiling, the study quantitatively followed how T-cell immune reconstitution unfolded in children after TCRalphabeta/CD19-depleted allogeneic hematopoietic cell transplantation. Study-wide conclusions, independent of this receptor: The frequencies of hyperexpanded clones fell over the following months, and after one year, T-cell counts and TCRbeta diversity were mostly attributed to newly produced T cells. The apparently early recovery of alphabetaT-cell counts about two months after transplant reportedly depended on only several hundred rapidly expanded clones that came from non-depleted graft cells. In some patients, high TCRbeta diversity at day 60 was attributed to recipient T cells and intrathymic progenitors that had survived conditioning.

Interpreted using the paper, the treatment or condition label stands for: allogeneic hematopoietic cell transplantation with graft depleted of TCRalphabeta T cells and CD19 B cells. The children who served as transplant recipients had been given grafts of TCRalphabeta/CD19-depleted allogeneic hematopoietic cells. The sample consisted of PBMCs, taken before TCRalphabeta/CD19-depleted stem cell transplant. The origin of this receptor is a child aged 2 to 10 with inherited bone marrow failure, due to receive a stem cell transplant.

The CDR3: CAITADRGANEKLFF. The nucleotides are TGTGCCATCACCGCCGACAGGGGAGCTAATGAAAAACTGTTTTTT. This chain is built from TRBV10-3 and TRBJ1-4; 8 bases in between match TRBD1. The V end gives up 7 bases and the J end 3 bases, leaving 7 bases in the junction not matched to a gene. Including the terminal cysteine and phenylalanine, the CDR3 comprises 15 residues. Only CDR3 DNA is held: 45 bases, read in frame from base 1. The germline V gene sets CDR1 to ENHRY and CDR2 to SYGVKD.